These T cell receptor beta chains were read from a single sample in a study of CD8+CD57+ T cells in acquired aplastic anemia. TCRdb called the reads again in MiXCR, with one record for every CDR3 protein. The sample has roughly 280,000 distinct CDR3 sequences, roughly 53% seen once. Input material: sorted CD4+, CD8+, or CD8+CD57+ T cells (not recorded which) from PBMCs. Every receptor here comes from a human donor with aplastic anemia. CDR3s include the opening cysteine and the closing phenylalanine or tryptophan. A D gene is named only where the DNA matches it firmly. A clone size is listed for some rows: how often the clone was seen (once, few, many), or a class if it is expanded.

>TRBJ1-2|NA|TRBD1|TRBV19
TGTGCCAGTAGTATAGATCGGCCGCAGGGGGCGGAAGGCTACACCTTC
CASSIDRPQGAEGYTF
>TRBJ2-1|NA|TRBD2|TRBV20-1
TGCAGTCCGACCTGGACTAGCGGGAGTATCCTCTCCTACAATGAGCAGTTCTTC
CSPTWTSGSILSYNEQFF
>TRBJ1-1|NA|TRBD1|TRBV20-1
TGCAGTGCTGGACCCGGGACAGGGGGCGCGGAGAACACTGAAGCTTCCTTT
CSAGPGTGGAENTEASF
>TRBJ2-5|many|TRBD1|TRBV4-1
TGCGCCAGCAGCCCGCTGACAGGGGGCTACCAAGAGACCCAGTACTTC
CASSPLTGGYQETQYF
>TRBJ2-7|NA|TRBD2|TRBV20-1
TGCAGTGCCGCCGGACTAGCGGGGACCTACGAGCAGTACTTC
CSAAGLAGTYEQYF
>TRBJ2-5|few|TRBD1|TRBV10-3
TGTGCCATCAGTGAGTCTATAGGGGGCGGTGAGACCCAGTACTTC
CAISESIGGGETQYF
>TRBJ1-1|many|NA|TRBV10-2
TGCGCCAGCAGCAACTCATTCGCCGGGACAATTGGCACTGAAGCTTTCTTT
CASSNSFAGTIGTEAFF
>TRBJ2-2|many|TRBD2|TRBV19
TGTGCCAGTGGAGGGGGGACTAGAATCGCCGGGGAGCTGTTTTTT
CASGGGTRIAGELFF
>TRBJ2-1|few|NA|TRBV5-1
TGCGCCAGCACGCCCGAGCTGGGCTACAATGAGCAGTTCTTC
CASTPELGYNEQFF
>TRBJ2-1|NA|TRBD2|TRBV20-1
TGCAGTGCCACAGAGGCTAGCGGGCCGTACAATGAGCAGTTCTTC
CSATEASGPYNEQFF
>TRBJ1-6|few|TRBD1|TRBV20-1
TGCAGTGCTAGGGGGGACAGGGGTACTTCACCCCTCCACTTT
CSARGDRGTSPLHF
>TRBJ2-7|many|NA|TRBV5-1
TGCGCCAGCAGCAGACAGGAGGGTCTCTACGAGCAGTACTTC
CASSRQEGLYEQYF
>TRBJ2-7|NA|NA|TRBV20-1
TGCAGTGCGCCTTTAGAGCCTCCCCGATACGAGCAGTACTTC
CSAPLEPPRYEQYF
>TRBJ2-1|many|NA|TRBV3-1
TGTGCCAGCAGCCAAACGAGATCAGGGCAGTTCTTC
CASSQTRSGQFF
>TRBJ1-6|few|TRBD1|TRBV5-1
TGTGCCAGCAGCCCGGACAGGGACGTGAGGCGTTCACCCCTTCACTTT
CASSPDRDVRRSPLHF
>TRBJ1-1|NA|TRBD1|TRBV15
TGTGCCACCAGCAGCGTGCGGACAGGGTACACTGAAGCTTTCTTT
CATSSVRTGYTEAFF
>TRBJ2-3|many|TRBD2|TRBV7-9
TGTGCCAGCAGCCACATGAGCGGGAGGGGGGCAGATACGCAGTATTTT
CASSHMSGRGADTQYF
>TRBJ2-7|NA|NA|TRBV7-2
TGTGCCAGCAGCTTAGCAAACTCATCGCCTACCTACGAGCAGTACTTC
CASSLANSSPTYEQYF
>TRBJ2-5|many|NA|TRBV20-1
TGCAGTGCTAGCAACACATACGCGTTAACGAAGACCCAGTACTTC
CSASNTYALTKTQYF
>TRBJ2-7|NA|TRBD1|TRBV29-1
TGCATGGATTGGGGGCAAGACAGGGCGTACGAGCAGTACTTC
CMDWGQDRAYEQYF
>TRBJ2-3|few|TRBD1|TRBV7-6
TGTGCCAGCAGCCAGGGACAGCCGAAGTCGGATACGCAGTATTTT
CASSQGQPKSDTQYF
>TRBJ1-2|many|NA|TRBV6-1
TGTGCCAGCAGTAGGGGGGGAGACTCTAACTATGGCTACACCTTC
CASSRGGDSNYGYTF
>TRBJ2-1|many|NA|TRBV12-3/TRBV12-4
TGTGCCAGCAGTCCGAGCCACCGGGAGAACAATGAGCAGTTCTTC
CASSPSHRENNEQFF
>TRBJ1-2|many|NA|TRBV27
TGTGCCAGCAGTTTTGCAGGGTCTAACTATGGCTACACCTTC
CASSFAGSNYGYTF
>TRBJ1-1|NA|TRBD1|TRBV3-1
TGTGCCAGCAGCCCCTCCGGACAGGTGGGGATAGGGGCTTTCTTT
CASSPSGQVGIGAFF
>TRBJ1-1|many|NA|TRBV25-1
TGTGCCAGCAGTGAATCTCGGGGGCACCTGCTTTTTTTT
CASSESRGHLLFF
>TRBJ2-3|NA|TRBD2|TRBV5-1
TGCGCCAGCAGCTTGGTTAGCGGGGGGGGACAGGGGCAGTATTTT
CASSLVSGGGQGQYF
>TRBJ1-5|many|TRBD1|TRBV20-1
TGCAGTGCTGCCCGGACAGGGTCCAATCAGCCCCAGCATTTT
CSAARTGSNQPQHF
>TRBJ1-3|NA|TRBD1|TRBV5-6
TGTGCCAGCACCCCCCGGGACAGGGAAGCGGGAAACACCATATATTTT
CASTPRDREAGNTIYF
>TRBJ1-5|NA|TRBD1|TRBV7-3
TGTGCCAGTAGCATCGGACAGGGCGGGCCCCTAAGGCCCCAGCATTTT
CASSIGQGGPLRPQHF
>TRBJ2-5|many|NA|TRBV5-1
TGCGCCAGCAGCCCCCAGGTTCAGGGACTGGGTCAAGAGACCCAGTACTTC
CASSPQVQGLGQETQYF
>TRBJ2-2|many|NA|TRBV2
TGTGCCAGCAGTGAATTAGGATGGGGGAACACCGGGGAGCTGTTTTTT
CASSELGWGNTGELFF
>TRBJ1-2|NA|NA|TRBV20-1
TGCAGTGCTAGTACGGGGGGGTTGGTTGGCTACACCTTC
CSASTGGLVGYTF
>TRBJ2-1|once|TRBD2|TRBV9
TGTGCCAGCAGTCGGGGGGGCCCCTCCTACAATGAGCAGTTCTTC
CASSRGGPSYNEQFF
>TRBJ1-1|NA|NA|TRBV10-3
TGTGCCATCAGGGGACATGGGACATTGAACACTGAAGCTTTCTTT
CAIRGHGTLNTEAFF
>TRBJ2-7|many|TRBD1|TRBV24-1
TGTGCCACCAGTGATTTGGAGGGACAGGGGGTCTACGAGCAGTACTTC
CATSDLEGQGVYEQYF
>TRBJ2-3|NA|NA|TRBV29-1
TGCAGCGCCACAACAGGGAACACAGATACGCAGTATTTT
CSATTGNTDTQYF
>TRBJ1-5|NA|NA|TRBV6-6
TGTGCCAGCAGTTACGGCCGCAATAGCAATCAGCCCCAGCATTTT
CASSYGRNSNQPQHF
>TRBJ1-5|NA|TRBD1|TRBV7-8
TGTGCCAGCCCGGGGGAGGAAGACAGGGATCAGCCCCAGCATTTT
CASPGEEDRDQPQHF
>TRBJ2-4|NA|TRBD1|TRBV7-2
TGTGCCAGCAGCTTGGGACAGGGGGCTGAGAACATTCAGTACTTC
CASSLGQGAENIQYF
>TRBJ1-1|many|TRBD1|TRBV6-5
TGTGCCAGCAGTTACCAGGGGGCGGCTGAAGCTTTCTTT
CASSYQGAAEAFF
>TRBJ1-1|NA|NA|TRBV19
TGTGCCAGTAGTAATTGGGGGAACACTGAAGCTTTCTTT
CASSNWGNTEAFF
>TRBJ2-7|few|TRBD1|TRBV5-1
TGCGCCAGCAGCTTGGGGTCGGGACAGTACGAGCAGTACTTC
CASSLGSGQYEQYF
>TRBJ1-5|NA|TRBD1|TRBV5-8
TGTGCCAGCAGTCCTCGACAGGGAGGCCAGCCCCAGCATTTT
CASSPRQGGQPQHF
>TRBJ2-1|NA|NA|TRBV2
TGTGCCAGCACTCCACCCCAAAGCTCCTACAATGAGCAGTTCTTC
CASTPPQSSYNEQFF
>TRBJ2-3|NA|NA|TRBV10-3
TGTGCCCCCCCCAAGGGCGGAGATACGCAGTATTTT
CAPPKGGDTQYF
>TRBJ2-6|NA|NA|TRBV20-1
TGCAGTGCTTGGGATCTAGCCGTCCTGTCTTTC
CSAWDLAVLSF
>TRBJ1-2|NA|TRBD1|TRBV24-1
TGTGCCACCAGCCCAGCAGGGGGCGCGGCTGGCTACACCTTC
CATSPAGGAAGYTF
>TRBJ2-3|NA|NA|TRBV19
TGTGCCAGTAGTATTTCAGATACGCAGTATTTT
CASSISDTQYF
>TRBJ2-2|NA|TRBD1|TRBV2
TGTGCCAGCTCAAGCTCGGCAGGGGGCAACACCGGGGAGCTGTTTTTT
CASSSSAGGNTGELFF
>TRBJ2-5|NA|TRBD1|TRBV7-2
TGTGCCAGCAGCCCGAGGTGGGTGACAGGGCAAGAGACCCAGTACTTC
CASSPRWVTGQETQYF